A single sample is the source of the 23 T cell receptor beta chains below, sequenced in a study of OX40 agonist ivuxolimab in advanced cancers. Libraries were prepared by immunoSEQ multiplex PCR; TCRdb keeps only in-frame clonotypes and omits some of them. The sample has around 67,000 clones, 83% seen once. The sample here was CD4+ or CD8+ T cells sorted from blood, taken in a trial of the OX40 agonist ivuxolimab. The receptors shown here come from an adult with an advanced solid tumor such as melanoma, head and neck, liver or kidney cancer.

The chain links TRBV19 to TRBJ1-2; D call uncertain. Trimming removed 6 bases at V and 0 bases at J, with 17 bases between. CDR1 is LNHDA, CDR2 SQIVND, per germline (reference sequence). The CDR3 has 16 amino acids. In DNA form, the CDR3 reads TGTGCCAGTAGGAGCGGTGGCAGAAGACCTAACTATGGCTACACCTTC. Translation gives CASRSGGRRPNYGYTF.

V and J are TRBV15 and TRBJ1-6; D is perhaps TRBD1 (5 bases). This CDR3 spans 15 amino acids. Germline CDR1 reads LNHNV; CDR2 reads YYDKDF (reference sequence). V was shortened by 8 bases and J by 7 bases, with 18 bases between the two germline ends. Written as DNA, the CDR3 is TGTGCCACCCAAGGCGGAGGGGTTAGAAATTCACCCCTCCACTTT. Protein: CATQGGGVRNSPLHF.

The CDR3 sequence is CASSPTPLWSGDYEQYF. CDR3 coding DNA: TGTGCCAGCTCACCCACCCCGCTTTGGAGCGGAGACTACGAGCAGTACTTC. The chain links TRBV18 to TRBJ2-7, with D possibly TRBD2 on 5 matching bases. This CDR3 region has 17 residues. Trimming removed 3 bases at V and 3 bases at J, with 21 bases between. Germline assignment: CDR1 KGHSH and CDR2 LQKENI.

The V gene is TRBV7-9, the J gene TRBJ2-7; D ambiguous. CDR3 length equals 13 residues. Germline V gene sequence: CDR1 SEHNR, CDR2 FQNEAQ (reference sequence). With 3 bases removed from V and 7 bases from J, the gap between germline ends came to 13 bases. CDR3 coding DNA: TGTGCCAGCAGCTTCACCTCCCTTGGGGAGCAGTACTTC. This gives the protein CASSFTSLGEQYF.

The CDR3 sequence: CASSFGQGNYGYTF. DNA of the CDR3: TGCGCCAGCAGCTTTGGCCAGGGGAACTATGGCTACACCTTC. The chain couples TRBV5-1 to TRBJ1-2; D is possibly TRBD1 (6 bases). CDR3 length equals 14 residues. Trimming cost V 2 bases and J 2 bases, with 10 bases left between them. The V gene's germline CDR1 is SGHRS and CDR2 YFSETQ.

The genes are TRBV7-2 and TRBJ2-1; 7 bases map to TRBD2. The CDR3 length is 16 residues. V was clipped by 4 bases and J by 2 bases; unmatched bases: 8. The germline V gene has CDR1 SGHTA and CDR2 FQGNSA. The CDR3 nucleotides read TGTGCCAGCAGCTCTGGTCTGGCGGGGGCCTACAATGAGCAGTTCTTC. Translating gives CASSSGLAGAYNEQFF. Full variable domain (remainder filled in from reference TRBV7-2 and TRBJ2-1): GAGVSQSPSNKVTEKGKDVELRCDPISGHTALYWYRQSLGQGLEFLIYFQGNSAPDKSGLPSDRFSAERTGGSVSTLTIQRTQQEDSAVYLCASSSGLAGAYNEQFFGPGTRLTVL.

A few counts support this clone. This chain joins TRBV29-1 and TRBJ2-5; D is unresolved. This CDR3 region has 16 residues. V was shortened by 0 bases and J by 7 bases, with 21 bases between the two germline ends. Germline V CDR1 and CDR2: SQVTM, ANQGSEA. CDR3 nucleotides: TGCAGCGTTGAAGACACCCCCAAGGACCCTGATGGGACCCAGTACTTC. Protein product: CSVEDTPKDPDGTQYF.

The V call is TRBV5-4, the J call TRBJ2-2; D is undetermined. Per the germline V gene, CDR1 is SGHNT and CDR2 is YYREEE (reference sequence). V was shortened by 5 bases and J by 0 bases, with 5 bases between the two germline ends. This CDR3 spans 13 amino acids. The CDR3 spells CASRIANTGELFF. As DNA, the CDR3 is TGTGCCAGCAGGATCGCGAACACCGGGGAGCTGTTTTTT.

The genes are TRBV5-1 and TRBJ1-1; no reliable D call. Germline V gene data show CDR1 as SGHRS and CDR2 as YFSETQ. V was shortened by 0 bases and J by 7 bases, with 7 bases between the two germline ends. The CDR3 has 12 residues. In DNA form, the CDR3 reads TGCGCCAGCAGCTTGGGTCTGGGTGAAGCTTTCTTT. Translated, it gives CASSLGLGEAFF.

The rearrangement joins TRBV13 to TRBJ2-4, with D perhaps TRBD2 (5 bases). V lost 2 bases and J 9 bases, leaving 8 bases between the germline ends. CDR1 is PRHDT and CDR2 is FYEKMQ in the germline V gene (reference sequence). The CDR3 contains 12 residues. The CDR3 loop reads CASSLTRGIQYF. CDR3 nucleotides: TGTGCCAGCAGCTTAACCCGGGGCATTCAGTACTTC.

The V gene is TRBV6-6, the J gene TRBJ1-1; possibly TRBD1 for D (6 bases). The CDR3 runs to 14 residues. V shed 6 bases and J shed 5 bases, with 16 bases lying between them. Germline CDR1 is MNHNY and CDR2 is SVGAGI (reference sequence). The CDR3 protein is CASSPGQRETEAFF. CDR3 coding DNA: TGTGCCAGCAGCCCTGGACAGCGGGAAACTGAAGCTTTCTTT.

The J gene is TRBJ2-5, the V gene TRBV5-4; 8 nucleotides agree with TRBD1. This CDR3 spans 15 amino acids. V trimming: 4 bases; J trimming: 7 bases; junction bases outside the gene matches: 12. Germline-derived CDR1 and CDR2 are SGHNT and YYREEE (reference sequence). The CDR3 DNA follows: TGTGCCAGCAGCCTACAGGGACAGGCCGTGGGGACCCAGTACTTC. Amino acids: CASSLQGQAVGTQYF. Full variable domain (missing parts from reference TRBV5-4 and TRBJ2-5): ETGVTQSPTHLIKTRGQQVTLRCSSQSGHNTVSWYQQALGQGPQFIFQYYREEENGRGNFPPRFSGLQFPNYSSELNVNALELDDSALYLCASSLQGQAVGTQYFGPGTRLLVL.

The chain has TRBV19 and TRBJ1-2; 11 bases agree with TRBD1. The germline V gene encodes CDR1 LNHDA and CDR2 SQIVND (reference sequence). The CDR3 length is 16 residues. The V segment lost 5 bases and the J segment 3 bases; nucleotides outside the gene matches: 8. CDR3 amino acids: CASSSGTGGTYYGYTF. In DNA form, the CDR3 reads TGTGCCAGTAGTTCCGGGACAGGGGGGACGTACTATGGCTACACCTTC.

The chain is built from TRBV12-5 and TRBJ2-3, with TRBD2 as a possible D gene (5 bases). Trimming pared 0 bases from V and 5 bases from J, leaving 12 bases between. This CDR3 is built from 15 residues. Germline lookup yields CDR1 LGHNT and CDR2 FRNRAP. DNA of the CDR3: TGTGCTAGTGGTTTGGTACTAGGGCGCGGAGATACGCAGTATTTT. Protein product: CASGLVLGRGDTQYF.

The chain recombines TRBV4-1 with TRBJ1-2; 10 bases agree with TRBD1. The CDR3 covers 17 residues. Germline V gene data show CDR1 as MGHRA and CDR2 as YSYEKL. J lost 6 bases, V lost 1 base, and 11 bases had no gene match. The CDR3, as DNA: TGCGCCAGCAGCCAAGTACTTGGCAGGACAGGGGGACATGGCTACACCTTC. This sequence encodes CASSQVLGRTGGHGYTF.

The chain couples TRBV9 to TRBJ1-4; D is uncertain. Germline assignment: CDR1 SGDLS and CDR2 YYNGEE. Trimming left V 1 base short and J 0 bases short, with 4 bases between. This CDR3 spans 14 amino acids. Written as DNA, the CDR3 is TGTGCCAGCAGCGTACTCTCAACTAATGAAAAACTGTTTTTT. This sequence encodes CASSVLSTNEKLFF.

This chain uses TRBV11-2 with TRBJ1-1; D is unclear. Per the germline V gene, CDR1 is SGHAT and CDR2 is FQNNGV. The CDR3 sequence is 15 residues long. V lost 9 bases and J 0 bases, leaving 17 bases between the germline ends. The CDR3 DNA sequence: TGTGCCAGTACCGCTCGACGGCAGATGAACACTGAAGCTTTCTTT. Protein: CASTARRQMNTEAFF.

This chain connects TRBV10-3 to TRBJ2-7, with D hard to call. Trimming took 2 bases from V and 3 from J, leaving 5 bases between them. CDR3 length equals 12 residues. The germline gives CDR1 ENHRY, CDR2 SYGVKD. DNA of the CDR3: TGTGCCATCAGTGAGATAGTCTACGAGCAGTACTTC. This translates into CAISEIVYEQYF.

The chain combines TRBV9 with TRBJ1-5; D gene unclear. Germline lookup yields CDR1 SGDLS and CDR2 YYNGEE. V was shortened by 4 bases and J by 4 bases, with 12 bases between the two germline ends. The CDR3 contains 14 residues. CDR3 loop: CASSPGDLNQPQHF. CDR3 nucleotide sequence: TGTGCCAGCAGCCCCGGGGATTTAAATCAGCCCCAGCATTTT.

The genes are TRBV2 and TRBJ2-3, with 10 bases matching TRBD2. This CDR3 contains 16 residues. CDR1 and CDR2 (germline): SNHLY, FYNNEI. V lost 1 base to trimming and J lost 2 bases; unmatched junction nucleotides: 3. The CDR3 sequence is CASSEVSGGATDTQYF. CDR3 in DNA: TGTGCCAGCAGTGAAGTCAGCGGGGGGGCCACAGATACGCAGTATTTT.

V and J are TRBV5-4 and TRBJ2-7, with D unresolved. The CDR3 extends over 12 amino acids. The V gene lost 0 bases and the J gene lost 6 bases, with 7 bases spanning the gap. Germline CDR1 and CDR2: SGHNT and YYREEE (reference sequence). CDR3 sequence (DNA): TGTGCCAGCAGCTTGGACACTATCGAGCAGTACTTC. It encodes CASSLDTIEQYF.

V and J are TRBV4-1 and TRBJ2-3; TRBD2 might be the D (6 bases). Per the germline V gene, CDR1 is MGHRA and CDR2 is YSYEKL. V lost 1 base to trimming and J lost 2 bases, with 10 bases between them. The CDR3 runs 15 residues. CDR3 region: CASSQVGGLTDTQYF. The CDR3 DNA reads TGCGCCAGCAGCCAAGTCGGGGGTCTCACAGATACGCAGTATTTT.

This clone was seen a handful of times. V and J are TRBV30 and TRBJ1-1, with D unresolved. This CDR3 comprises 12 residues. The V end lost 2 bases, the J end lost 1 base, and 5 bases lay between the germline ends. The germline V gene has CDR1 GTSNPN and CDR2 SVGIG (reference sequence). CDR3 residues: CAWSKQNTEAFF. The CDR3 DNA reads TGTGCCTGGAGTAAACAGAACACTGAAGCTTTCTTT.